This T cell receptor beta chain stems from a study of technical replicates of blood from a handful of donors. The data were produced by immunoSEQ multiplex PCR, yet TCRdb's version contains in-frame clones alone and is incomplete. This sample has about 15,000 clones, with roughly 83% found just once. The CDR3 extends over 15 amino acids. With 8 bases removed from V and 2 bases from J, the gap between germline ends came to 19 bases. Germline V gives CDR1 MNHNS, CDR2 SASEGT. The chain links TRBV6-1 to TRBJ2-7; perhaps TRBD2 as D (6 bases). This sequence was found in a human donor in good health. The sequenced material came from PBMCs. CDR3 residues: CASGPGGTPTYEQYF. In DNA form, the CDR3 reads TGTGCCAGCGGACCGGGCGGGACCCCCACCTACGAGCAGTACTTC.